These T cell receptor beta chains were read from a single sample in a study of long-term antiretroviral therapy in people with HIV. Generated by immunoSEQ multiplex PCR, the TCRdb table keeps only in-frame clones and is missing some. The sample holds more than 11,000 clones, roughly 85% seen once. This specimen was unsorted PBMCs, taken 1.8 years before starting antiretroviral therapy. The source is a woman in her thirties or forties with HIV. CDR3s include the opening cysteine and the closing phenylalanine or tryptophan. A D gene is named only where the DNA matches it firmly. Not all rows give a size; the values are once, few, many and, for expanded clones, a class.

J gene,D gene,V gene,clone size,CDR3 DNA,CDR3 protein
TRBJ2-1,-,TRBV5-8,-,TGTGCCAGCAGCTTGGGCCGGGGGACTCCCCGAATCTACAATGAGCAGTTCTTC,CASSLGRGTPRIYNEQFF
TRBJ2-5,-,TRBV11-2,-,TGTGCCAGCAGCTTAAGGAAGACCCAGTACTTC,CASSLRKTQYF
TRBJ2-1,TRBD2,TRBV7-9,once,TGTGCCAGCTACCCTAGCGGGAGAGGGAATGAGCAGTTCTTC,CASYPSGRGNEQFF
TRBJ2-3,-,TRBV5-1,once,TGCGCCAGCAGCTTTGCGGCCGTCACAGATACGCAGTATTTT,CASSFAAVTDTQYF
TRBJ1-4,-,TRBV18,-,TGTGCCAGCTCACCAGTCGTGCAGGGTACTAATGAAAAACTGTTTTTT,CASSPVVQGTNEKLFF
TRBJ2-2,TRBD2,TRBV19,-,TGTGCCAGTAGCGGGGGAGGGAGATCAACCGGGGAGCTGTTTTTT,CASSGGGRSTGELFF
TRBJ2-7,TRBD2,TRBV27,-,TGTGCCAGCAGCTGGGGGACTAGCGGGTTCTACGAGCAGTACTTC,CASSWGTSGFYEQYF
TRBJ2-7,TRBD2,TRBV4-3,-,TGCGCCAGCAGCAAGGGACTTATAGCGGGACAATCCTACGAGCAGTACTTC,CASSKGLIAGQSYEQYF
TRBJ2-2,-,TRBV18,-,TGTGCCAGCTCACCGGGCGAGAACACCGGGGAGCTGTTTTTT,CASSPGENTGELFF
TRBJ1-1,-,TRBV29-1,-,TGCAGCGTTGTGCGGAACACTGAAGCTTTCTTT,CSVVRNTEAFF
TRBJ2-7,-,TRBV10-3,-,TGTGCCATCAGTGACTACGATACCTCCTACGAGCAGTACTTC,CAISDYDTSYEQYF
TRBJ1-5,-,TRBV7-2,-,TGTGCCAGCAGCTCCGACGGTAATCAGCCCCAGCATTTT,CASSSDGNQPQHF
TRBJ2-3,-,TRBV6-1,-,TGTGCCAGCAGTGCCGTAGGAGTCTCATTATGGGATACGCAGTATTTT,CASSAVGVSLWDTQYF
TRBJ2-5,TRBD1,TRBV19,-,TGTGCCAGTTCCAGCGAGCAGCACGGGACAGGGGAAGGGGAGACCCAGTACTTC,CASSSEQHGTGEGETQYF
TRBJ2-1,TRBD2,TRBV10-3,-,TGTGCCATTCTCCGAACGACCTCGCGGGAGGGGAACAATGAGCAGTTCTTC,CAILRTTSREGNNEQFF
TRBJ2-3,TRBD2,TRBV5-1,-,TGCGCCAGCAGCTTGGACGGGAGGGACACAGATACGCAGTATTTT,CASSLDGRDTDTQYF
TRBJ1-2,TRBD1,TRBV5-4,-,TGTGCCAGCAGCTTGGGGGGGACAGGGGGACGGTATGGCTACACCTTC,CASSLGGTGGRYGYTF
TRBJ2-3,TRBD1,TRBV5-1,-,TGCGCCAGCAGCTTGGCCGGGACAGGGGCTCCAGATACGCAGTATTTT,CASSLAGTGAPDTQYF
TRBJ2-5,-,TRBV2,-,TGTGCCAGCAGTAGGGCATTAGAGACCCAGTACTTC,CASSRALETQYF
TRBJ2-2,TRBD1,TRBV6-5,-,TGTGCCAGCAGACAGACAGGGTTCGGGGAGCTGTTTTTT,CASRQTGFGELFF
TRBJ1-1,-,TRBV21-1,few,TGTGCCAGCAGCAAAGGTCTCTCAGATCAGGACACTGAAGCTTTCTTT,CASSKGLSDQDTEAFF
TRBJ1-2,-,TRBV7-2,medium-sized,TGTGCCAGCAGCTTAGCGGGATGGGGCAGGGGAATCAGCTACACCTTC,CASSLAGWGRGISYTF
TRBJ1-5,-,TRBV9,once,TGTGCCAGCAGCGTTGGGCAGGGGCCTCGGCAGCCCCAGCATTTT,CASSVGQGPRQPQHF
TRBJ2-7,-,TRBV6-6,-,TGTGCCAGCTCTCAGGGCTTAACGTCCTACGAGCAGTACTTC,CASSQGLTSYEQYF
TRBJ2-7,-,TRBV5-1,few,TGCGCCAGCAGCGACGGACGGAACTACGAGCAGTACTTC,CASSDGRNYEQYF
TRBJ1-2,-,TRBV5-5,-,TGTGCCAGCAGCTTGGGGGGGGTCCTGGCTTATGGCTACACCTTC,CASSLGGVLAYGYTF
TRBJ1-5,TRBD1,TRBV27,-,TGTGCCAGCAGTTCGGGGACAGGGTCAAATCAGCCCCAGCATTTT,CASSSGTGSNQPQHF
TRBJ1-5,TRBD1,TRBV10-3,-,TGTGCCATCAGTGACTCAACAGGGGTGGGGAAGCCCCAGCATTTT,CAISDSTGVGKPQHF
TRBJ2-1,-,TRBV19,few,TGTGCCAGTTCTCCCGTTCTGGGGGTTACTGAGCAGTTCTTC,CASSPVLGVTEQFF
TRBJ1-2,TRBD1,TRBV15,once,TGTGCCACCAGCAGACACCGAGGCCAGGGGGATTATGGCTACACCTTC,CATSRHRGQGDYGYTF
TRBJ2-2,-,TRBV12-5,-,TGTGCTAGTGGTTTTCAGGGGGGGACCGGGGAGCTGTTTTTT,CASGFQGGTGELFF
TRBJ2-7,-,TRBV11-1,-,TGTGCCAGCAGCTTAGCCTTTGGGACCTTCTACGAGCAGTACTTC,CASSLAFGTFYEQYF
TRBJ2-5,TRBD2,TRBV4-3,-,TGCGCCAGCAGCCAAGATCTAGGGCTAGCGGAAGAGACCCAGTACTTC,CASSQDLGLAEETQYF
TRBJ2-7,-,TRBV9,-,TGTGCCAGCAGCGTAGAGTGGTCTGGGCTTGACGAGCAGTACTTC,CASSVEWSGLDEQYF
TRBJ2-1,-,TRBV7-3,-,TGTGCCAGCAGCTTAACCGGGGCCTACAATGAGCAGTTCTTC,CASSLTGAYNEQFF
TRBJ2-2,TRBD2,TRBV15,-,TGTGCCACCAGCATAGCGGGAGTAAGCACCGGGGAGCTGTTTTTT,CATSIAGVSTGELFF
TRBJ2-7,TRBD2,TRBV27,-,TGTGCCAGCGGACTAGCGGGAGCCCTTATCTACGAGCAGTACTTC,CASGLAGALIYEQYF
TRBJ2-1,-,TRBV7-9,-,TGTGCCAGCAGCTTGGCATTCTACAATGAGCAGTTCTTC,CASSLAFYNEQFF
TRBJ2-2,-,TRBV5-1,-,TGCGCCAGCAGCTTGGGGACTTACACCGGGGAGCTGTTTTTT,CASSLGTYTGELFF
TRBJ1-6,-,TRBV4-2,-,TGTGCCAGCAGCCAAGATGTAAGGGCTTCATGGAATTCACCCCTCCACTTT,CASSQDVRASWNSPLHF
TRBJ2-7,TRBD2,TRBV10-3,-,TGTGCCGGTGCCGGGACTACCTCCTACGAGCAGTACTTC,CAGAGTTSYEQYF
TRBJ2-1,TRBD2,TRBV19,once,TGTGCCAGTAAAACCGGGACTAGAGGGGGAGATGAGCAGTTCTTC,CASKTGTRGGDEQFF
TRBJ1-3,-,TRBV10-3,medium-sized,TGTGCCACCTGGGGACCATCGGTCTTCGGGTATTTT,CATWGPSVFGYF
TRBJ2-6,TRBD1,TRBV29-1,-,TGCAGCGCTGGACAGGGCTTTGGGGCCAACGTCCTGACTTTC,CSAGQGFGANVLTF
TRBJ1-1,-,TRBV28,-,TGTGCCAGCAACCACCGGTGGGTATCAGGCACTGAAGCTTTCTTT,CASNHRWVSGTEAFF
TRBJ1-5,-,TRBV19,-,TGTGCCACCCAATTGTACCGCAATCAGCCCCAGCATTTT,CATQLYRNQPQHF